This T cell receptor beta chain was sequenced in a study of cytomegalovirus exposure and HLA in healthy donors. Findings and limits, study-wide: The study assumed roughly uniform donor sequencing depth for presence/absence analyses.

Whereas donors were nominally healthy upon sampling, unrecorded immune exposures were probable. Comment on this clone: Its antigen is as yet unknown.

The CDR3 totals 14 residues. Deletions cut 11 bases from V and 0 bases from J, with 15 bases between. Germline CDR1 and CDR2: SNHLY and FYNNEI. 13 Jbeta primers and 60 Vbeta primers were used for the PCR. The repertoire was sequenced with immunoSEQ multiplex PCR; TCRdb's copy has only in-frame clones and lacks some. The profile covers fewer than 110,000 clones, with 75% to 90% appearing a single time and around 3.9% taken by the ten largest. This chain uses TRBV2 with TRBJ2-3; D is perhaps TRBD2 (6 bases). The sample taken for sequencing was PBMCs. This sequence originates from a man under 40 in good health and CMV-seronegative. CDR3 in DNA: TGTGCCTGCCGCGGGGACTCAAGCACAGATACGCAGTATTTT. Amino acids: CACRGDSSTDTQYF.